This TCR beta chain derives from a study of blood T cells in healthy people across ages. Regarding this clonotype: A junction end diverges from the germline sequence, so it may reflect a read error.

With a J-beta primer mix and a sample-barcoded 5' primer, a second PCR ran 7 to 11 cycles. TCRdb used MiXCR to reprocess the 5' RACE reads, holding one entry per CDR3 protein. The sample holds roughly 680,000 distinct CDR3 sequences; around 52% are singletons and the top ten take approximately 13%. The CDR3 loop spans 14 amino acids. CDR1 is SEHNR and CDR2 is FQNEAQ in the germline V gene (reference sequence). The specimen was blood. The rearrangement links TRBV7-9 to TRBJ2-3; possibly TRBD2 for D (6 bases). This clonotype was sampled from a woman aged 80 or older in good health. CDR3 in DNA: TGTGCCGGCAGCTGGGAGGAAAGCACAGATACGCAGTATTTT. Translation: CAGSWEESTDTQYF.